This TCR beta chain originates from a study of T cell responses to AZD1222 COVID-19 vaccine. Overall study results and limits: The number of AZD1222 recipients seropositive at baseline was only 6 or 7. Among the donors, most were white British and more were female, and clonal diversity was possibly underestimated.

Clones were sequenced by immunoSEQ multiplex PCR, and TCRdb holds only the in-frame ones, with some missing. The sample consists of roughly 120,000 clones, about 91% of them appearing once. This clone occurred once. Its target is unknown. Trimming pared 6 bases from V and 2 bases from J, leaving 12 bases between. The CDR3 runs 14 residues. Germline CDR1 and CDR2: LNHDA and SQIVND (reference sequence). The receptor's source is an adult in good health. The chain joins TRBV19 to TRBJ2-3, with D unresolved. Sequences were derived from peripheral blood, sampled on day 0 of AZD1222 vaccination. CDR3 loop: CASREGPATDTQYF. CDR3 nucleotides: TGTGCCAGTAGGGAAGGACCGGCCACAGATACGCAGTATTTT.